This T cell receptor (beta chain) was sequenced in a study of T-cell reconstitution after alpha-beta-depleted transplantation in children. Study findings and constraints: T cells produced anew were the main source of T-cell counts and diversity one year after transplant.

Unique molecular identifiers were incorporated when the TCRbeta library was constructed. Each CDR3 protein is one row after TCRdb ran MiXCR on the PCR reads. The sample contains about 250,000 distinct CDR3 sequences, approximately 24% of which appear only once. This clonotype came up a few times. The antigen is undetermined. The CDR3 has 14 amino acids. Looked up from germline, CDR1 is SGHRS and CDR2 is YFSETQ. V was cut by 4 bases and J by 8 bases, with 15 bases left in between. The genes are TRBV5-1 and TRBJ1-4; no clear D gene. The clonotype was recovered from a female patient aged 2-10 years who had a stem cell transplant for congenital amegakaryocytic thrombocytopenia, so the T cells may come from the graft donor. The specimen was PBMCs, mostly from graft donor cells, collected 360 days after TCRalphabeta/CD19-depleted stem cell transplant. Here the CDR3 reads CASSLGSREEKLFF. The CDR3 coding sequence is TGCGCCAGCAGCCTTGGGAGCCGAGAGGAAAAACTGTTTTTT. Together with reference TRBV5-1 and TRBJ1-4, the CDR3 gives the full variable domain: KAGVTQTPRYLIKTRGQQVTLSCSPISGHRSVSWYQQTPGQGLQFLFEYFSETQRNKGNFPGRFSGRQFSNSRSEMNVSTLELGDSALYLCASSLGSREEKLFFGSGTQLSVL.